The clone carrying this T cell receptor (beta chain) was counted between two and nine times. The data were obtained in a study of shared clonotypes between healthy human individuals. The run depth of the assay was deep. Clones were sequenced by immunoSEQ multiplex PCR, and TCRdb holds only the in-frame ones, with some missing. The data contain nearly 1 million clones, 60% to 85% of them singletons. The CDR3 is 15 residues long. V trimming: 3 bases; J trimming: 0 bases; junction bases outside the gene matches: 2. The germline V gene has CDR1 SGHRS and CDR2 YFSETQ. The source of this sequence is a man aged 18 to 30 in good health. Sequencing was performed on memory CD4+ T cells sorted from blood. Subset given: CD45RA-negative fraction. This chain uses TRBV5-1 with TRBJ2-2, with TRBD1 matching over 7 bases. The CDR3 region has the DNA TGCGCCAGCAGCTCTGACAGGGCGAACACCGGGGAGCTGTTTTTT. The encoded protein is CASSSDRANTGELFF.